The rows below give T cell receptor beta chains drawn from one sample of a study of cytomegalovirus exposure and HLA in healthy donors. This table comes from immunoSEQ multiplex PCR, and its TCRdb copy is limited to in-frame clones, with some not included. The data contain 55,000 to 80,000 clones, roughly four fifths of them singletons. The specimen was PBMCs. The receptors here all came from a man between 65 and 85 years old in good health and CMV-seronegative. Each CDR3 is given with its conserved first and last residue. A D gene is named only where the DNA matches it firmly. Not every row has a clone size; where given, it reads once, few, many or a size class.

v_call: TRBV6-5; d_call: NA; j_call: TRBJ2-4; clone_size: NA; cdr3_aa: CASSLEGPPVNIQYF; cdr3_nt: TGTGCCAGCAGTTTGGAGGGGCCCCCGGTAAACATTCAGTACTTC
v_call: TRBV9; d_call: TRBD1; j_call: TRBJ2-7; clone_size: NA; cdr3_aa: CASSVATGTVYEQYF; cdr3_nt: TGTGCCAGCAGCGTAGCTACAGGGACAGTCTACGAGCAGTACTTC
v_call: TRBV18; d_call: NA; j_call: TRBJ2-7; clone_size: NA; cdr3_aa: CASSPLARGSREQYF; cdr3_nt: TGTGCCAGCTCACCCCTGGCCCGGGGTTCTCGTGAGCAGTACTTC
v_call: TRBV5-6; d_call: NA; j_call: TRBJ2-3; clone_size: few; cdr3_aa: CASSRRQLYTDTQYF; cdr3_nt: TGTGCCAGCAGCCGCCGACAGCTATACACAGATACGCAGTATTTT
v_call: TRBV19; d_call: NA; j_call: TRBJ2-3; clone_size: NA; cdr3_aa: CASSNYGNGDTQYF; cdr3_nt: TGTGCCAGTAGTAACTACGGGAACGGAGATACGCAGTATTTT
v_call: TRBV6-5; d_call: NA; j_call: TRBJ1-3; clone_size: NA; cdr3_aa: CASSRQSSSGNTIYF; cdr3_nt: TGTGCCAGCAGTCGACAGTCGAGCTCTGGAAACACCATATATTTT
v_call: TRBV5-1; d_call: TRBD2; j_call: TRBJ2-3; clone_size: NA; cdr3_aa: CASSASTSGVTDTQYF; cdr3_nt: TGCGCCAGCAGCGCATCGACTAGCGGGGTTACAGATACGCAGTATTTT
v_call: TRBV4-1; d_call: NA; j_call: TRBJ2-5; clone_size: few; cdr3_aa: CASSQDKGVLGGETQYF; cdr3_nt: TGCGCCAGCAGCCAAGATAAGGGGGTCCTTGGTGGAGAGACCCAGTACTTC
v_call: TRBV10-3; d_call: NA; j_call: TRBJ2-7; clone_size: NA; cdr3_aa: CAIRQRGDEQYF; cdr3_nt: TGTGCCATCAGGCAGCGCGGCGACGAGCAGTACTTC
v_call: TRBV9; d_call: TRBD1; j_call: TRBJ2-7; clone_size: NA; cdr3_aa: CASSVGETGRLYEQYF; cdr3_nt: TGTGCCAGCAGCGTAGGAGAGACAGGGCGCCTCTACGAGCAGTACTTC
v_call: TRBV6-5; d_call: NA; j_call: TRBJ1-1; clone_size: NA; cdr3_aa: CASRVQRWNTEAFF; cdr3_nt: TGTGCCAGCAGAGTACAGAGATGGAACACTGAAGCTTTCTTT
v_call: TRBV19; d_call: TRBD1; j_call: TRBJ2-7; clone_size: NA; cdr3_aa: CASEDRLSYEQYF; cdr3_nt: TGTGCCAGTGAGGACAGGCTCTCCTACGAGCAGTACTTC
v_call: TRBV10-3; d_call: NA; j_call: TRBJ1-1; clone_size: NA; cdr3_aa: CAISESTRGSLMNTEAFF; cdr3_nt: TGTGCCATCAGTGAGTCGACTCGGGGAAGCCTAATGAACACTGAAGCTTTCTTT
v_call: TRBV6-1; d_call: NA; j_call: TRBJ2-6; clone_size: NA; cdr3_aa: CATSYQVTGANVLTF; cdr3_nt: TGTGCCACCTCATATCAGGTGACTGGGGCCAACGTCCTGACTTTC
v_call: TRBV4-1; d_call: NA; j_call: TRBJ1-2; clone_size: NA; cdr3_aa: CASRSAGSNYGYTF; cdr3_nt: TGCGCCAGCAGATCGGCAGGGTCAAACTATGGCTACACCTTC
v_call: TRBV10-2; d_call: TRBD2; j_call: TRBJ2-7; clone_size: few; cdr3_aa: CASRISGSLPYEQYF; cdr3_nt: TGCGCCAGCCGCATCAGCGGGAGTTTGCCCTACGAGCAGTACTTC
v_call: TRBV28; d_call: NA; j_call: TRBJ2-7; clone_size: NA; cdr3_aa: CASPVPGGINEQYF; cdr3_nt: TGTGCCAGCCCCGTGCCTGGAGGTATCAACGAGCAGTACTTC